This T cell receptor beta chain stems from a study of cytomegalovirus exposure and HLA in healthy donors. Whole-study results and caveats: Reports indicate that TCR beta sequences accurately predicted the HLA-A and HLA-B alleles of most subjects. A few CMV-associated chains were confirmed in vitro to be specific for CMV antigens.

This clone showed up just a few times. Its antigen is still unknown. The same CDR3 also results from other DNA sequences found in this sample. Primers included in the PCR were 60 Vbeta and 13 Jbeta primers. Data came from immunoSEQ multiplex PCR; TCRdb stores just in-frame clones and leaves some out. This repertoire shows 150,000 or so clones, around 82% found once; its top ten account for 1%. Germline lookup yields CDR1 SGHAT and CDR2 FQNNGV. V lost 3 bases to trimming and J lost 2 bases, with 7 bases between them. There are 13 residues in the CDR3. This chain uses TRBV11-2 with TRBJ1-1, with a tentative D call TRBD1 (6 bases). The clonotype comes from a young man in good health and CMV-seronegative. Material for sequencing was PBMCs. CDR3 in amino acids: CASSLDRNTEAFF. The DNA for the CDR3 is TGTGCCAGCAGCTTGGACAGAAACACTGAAGCTTTCTTT.